Sequencing of this TCR beta chain was carried out in a study of shared clonotypes between healthy human individuals. Produced via immunoSEQ multiplex PCR; TCRdb's table is partial and in-frame only. Of about 680,000 clones detected, approximately 73% appear once; the ten largest clones hold 1.5% to 2%. This clone was detected once. The sample taken for sequencing was memory CD4+ T cells sorted from blood. As for subset: CD45RA-negative fraction. This receptor was obtained from a woman aged 25 to 39 in good health.

The CDR3 bases are TGTGCCAGCAGTTTACAGGGGGTGAATGAAAAACTGTTTTTT. Translating it yields CASSLQGVNEKLFF. The V and J genes are TRBV6-6 and TRBJ1-4, with 8 bases identical to TRBD1. CDR1 is MNHNY and CDR2 is SVGAGI in the germline V gene (reference sequence). This CDR3 has 14 residues. The trim removed 4 bases at V and 5 bases at J, leaving 3 bases unmatched.